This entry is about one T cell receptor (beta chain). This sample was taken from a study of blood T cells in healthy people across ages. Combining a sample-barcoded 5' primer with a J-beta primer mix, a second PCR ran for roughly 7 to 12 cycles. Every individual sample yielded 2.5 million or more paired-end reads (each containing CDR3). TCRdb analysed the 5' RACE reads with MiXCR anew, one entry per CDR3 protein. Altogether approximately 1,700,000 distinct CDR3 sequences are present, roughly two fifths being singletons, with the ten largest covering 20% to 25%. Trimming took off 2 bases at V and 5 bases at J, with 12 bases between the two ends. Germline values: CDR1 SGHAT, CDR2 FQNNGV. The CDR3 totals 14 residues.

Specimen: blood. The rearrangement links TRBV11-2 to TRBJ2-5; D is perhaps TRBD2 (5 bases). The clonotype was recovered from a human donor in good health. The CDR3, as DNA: TGTGCCAGCAGCTTACTAGGTAGCGTGGAGACCCAGTACTTC. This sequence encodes CASSLLGSVETQYF.